This T cell receptor (beta chain) is drawn from a study of beta chain features in type 1 diabetes. This clone was seen a handful of times. The CDR3 covers 14 residues. Germline V gives CDR1 SGHRS, CDR2 YFSETQ. V was pared by 0 bases and J by 6 bases, with 2 bases of the junction left unmatched. cDNA synthesis used the whole RNA isolate, giving expressed TCRB sequences. Produced via immunoSEQ multiplex PCR; TCRdb's table is partial and in-frame only. The table includes 900,000 or so clones, about 17% detected once. This sequence was found in a woman between 18 and 30 years old in good health. Sequencing was done on a sample of naive CD4+ T cells from blood. The chain is built from TRBV5-1 and TRBJ2-2, with TRBD1 matching over 7 bases. In DNA, the CDR3 is TGCGCCAGCAGCTTGGGACAGGGCGCCGGGGAGCTGTTTTTT. This gives the protein CASSLGQGAGELFF.